One T cell receptor beta chain is described in this entry. Antigen: not known. The data originate from a study of high-grade serous ovarian cancer treatment subgroups. Study-level results: The analyses considered CDR3 and ignored CDR1 and CDR2. Higher neoantigen levels went with greater TCR clonal relatedness.

Tumor tissue was taken before any definitive surgery or chemotherapy was given. The method was immunoSEQ multiplex PCR; TCRdb's version includes in-frame clones alone and lacks a portion of them. The sample lists about 6,800 clones, 60% to 85% occurring once. The clonotype originates from a human donor with high-grade serous ovarian cancer. The sequencing input was tumor tissue.

CDR3 DNA sequence: TGTGCCAGCAGCTTAGTGATCCTCCCGGGGCGGGAGACCTCCTACGAGCAGTACTTC. Translating gives CASSLVILPGRETSYEQYF. The chain combines TRBV7-8 with TRBJ2-7; 7 positions match TRBD2. The CDR3 sequence is 19 residues long. V shed 1 base and J 0 bases; nucleotides not matched to a gene: 15. From germline, CDR1 is SGHVS and CDR2 FQNEAQ.